The rows below give T cell receptor beta chains drawn from one sample of a study of identical twins. TCRdb passed the 5' RACE reads through MiXCR, listing each CDR3 protein once. The table shows 310,000 or so distinct CDR3 sequences, with 7.5% to 9.5% occurring only once. These sequences were also reported in another study, on yellow fever vaccine responses in identical twins.

The specimen was CD8+ T cells sorted from blood. The receptors stem from a woman aged 18 to 35 in good health. Both conserved end residues are part of each CDR3. A D gene is named only where the DNA matches it firmly. Only part of the rows carry a size: once, few, many, or a class if the clone is expanded.

V: TRBV4-1; size: many; J: TRBJ2-7; D: TRBD1; DNA: TGCGCCAGCAGCCAAGGACAGGGAACTCTCGAGCAGTACTTC; CDR3: CASSQGQGTLEQYF
V: TRBV27; size: -; J: TRBJ2-2; D: -; DNA: TGTGCCAGCAGTTTATCGTTCACGGGAGAAGAAGGGGAGCTGTTTTTT; CDR3: CASSLSFTGEEGELFF
V: TRBV27; size: few; J: TRBJ2-3; D: TRBD2; DNA: TGTGCCAGCAGTCCTAGGACTAGCGGGGTCACAGATACGCAGTATTTT; CDR3: CASSPRTSGVTDTQYF
V: TRBV27; size: -; J: TRBJ1-4; D: TRBD1; DNA: TGTGCCAGCAGTTCCCGACAGGGGGCGCGTAAACTGTTTTTT; CDR3: CASSSRQGARKLFF
V: TRBV5-1; size: many; J: TRBJ2-1; D: TRBD1; DNA: TGCGCCAGCAGCTTGGGCGACAGGGACAATGAGCAGTTCTTC; CDR3: CASSLGDRDNEQFF
V: TRBV6-5; size: many; J: TRBJ2-3; D: -; DNA: TGTGCCAGCAGACGGGGGGATACGCAGTATTTT; CDR3: CASRRGDTQYF
V: TRBV12-3/TRBV12-4; size: many; J: TRBJ2-5; D: -; DNA: TGTGCCAGCAGTCCACAAGAGACCCAGTACTTC; CDR3: CASSPQETQYF
V: TRBV20-1; size: -; J: TRBJ2-7; D: -; DNA: TGCAGTGCTAGGCCCCGCCAGATGGGAATCTACGAGCAGTACTTC; CDR3: CSARPRQMGIYEQYF
V: TRBV25-1; size: few; J: TRBJ2-1; D: -; DNA: TGTGCCAGCAGTGTAGGCAGGGGTTACAATGAGCAGTTCTTC; CDR3: CASSVGRGYNEQFF
V: TRBV7-9; size: many; J: TRBJ2-3; D: -; DNA: TGTGCCAGCAGCTTAGTCGACTACCAGAACACAGATACGCAGTATTTT; CDR3: CASSLVDYQNTDTQYF
V: TRBV7-8; size: many; J: TRBJ2-7; D: -; DNA: TGTGCCAGCAGCTTATCGAGCGGGGAGCAGTACTTC; CDR3: CASSLSSGEQYF
V: TRBV29-1; size: few; J: TRBJ2-5; D: TRBD2; DNA: TGCAGCGTTGAATGGGGGGTTGGTGGTAGCGGGGGCTACAAGACCCAGTACTTC; CDR3: CSVEWGVGGSGGYKTQYF
V: TRBV20-1; size: -; J: TRBJ1-1; D: -; DNA: TGCAGTGCTAGAGATCAACGGGACCTCCCGAACACTGAAGCTTTCTTT; CDR3: CSARDQRDLPNTEAFF
V: TRBV28; size: -; J: TRBJ2-5; D: TRBD2; DNA: TGTGCCAGCAGTTGGGAGGGGGAGACCCAGTACTTC; CDR3: CASSWEGETQYF
V: TRBV4-3; size: many; J: TRBJ2-1; D: -; DNA: TGCGCCAGCAGCCAAGACAGAAGGGGTTTGAGTGAGCAGTTCTTC; CDR3: CASSQDRRGLSEQFF
V: TRBV12-3/TRBV12-4; size: few; J: TRBJ2-7; D: -; DNA: TGTGCCAGCAGTCCACCCTTGGGGGTACAGGGATCAGACGAGCAGTACTTC; CDR3: CASSPPLGVQGSDEQYF
V: TRBV7-8; size: few; J: TRBJ2-1; D: TRBD2; DNA: TGTGCCAGCAGCTTAGGCCTAGCGGGAGCTACTTACAATGAGCAGTTCTTC; CDR3: CASSLGLAGATYNEQFF
V: TRBV2; size: many; J: TRBJ2-7; D: -; DNA: TGTGCCAGCAGTCAGTACAGAGACGAGCAGTACTTC; CDR3: CASSQYRDEQYF
V: TRBV28; size: -; J: TRBJ2-7; D: TRBD2; DNA: TGTGCCAGCAGTCCAGAACGGGGACTAGACTCCTACGAGCAGTACTTC; CDR3: CASSPERGLDSYEQYF
V: TRBV27; size: few; J: TRBJ2-3; D: -; DNA: TGTGCCAGCAGTTTCCCCTCTCATCACGGACTTTTTAGCACAGATACGCAGTATTTT; CDR3: CASSFPSHHGLFSTDTQYF
V: TRBV7-9; size: -; J: TRBJ2-5; D: -; DNA: TGTGCCAGCAGCTTTTCAGAGCTCCAAGAGACCCAGTACTTC; CDR3: CASSFSELQETQYF
V: TRBV7-8; size: many; J: TRBJ2-5; D: TRBD1; DNA: TGTGCCAGCAGATATCCGGGACAGCGGAAAGAGACCCAGTACTTC; CDR3: CASRYPGQRKETQYF
V: TRBV7-9; size: once; J: TRBJ2-7; D: TRBD1; DNA: TGTGCCAGCAGCTTATCCGACCGGGACAGTAGCTCCTACGAGCAGTACTTC; CDR3: CASSLSDRDSSSYEQYF
V: TRBV2; size: few; J: TRBJ1-1; D: -; DNA: TGTGCCAGCAGTGAGATGACTTATGAAGCTTTCTTT; CDR3: CASSEMTYEAFF
V: TRBV9; size: -; J: TRBJ2-1; D: -; DNA: TGTGCCAGCAGCGTAGAGTCAGGGTCCTACAATGAGCAGTTCTTC; CDR3: CASSVESGSYNEQFF
V: TRBV20-1; size: -; J: TRBJ2-7; D: -; DNA: TGCAGTGCTAGACACAATCCCTCAGAGCGGTACTACGAGCAGTACTTC; CDR3: CSARHNPSERYYEQYF
V: TRBV24-1; size: many; J: TRBJ2-2; D: TRBD1; DNA: TGTGCCACCAGTGATTGGACAGGCAGGAACACCGGGGAGCTGTTTTTT; CDR3: CATSDWTGRNTGELFF
V: TRBV29-1; size: many; J: TRBJ2-1; D: TRBD2; DNA: TGCAGCGTTGAAGTGAATCGGGCGGGGGGGAATGGTGAGCAGTTCTTC; CDR3: CSVEVNRAGGNGEQFF
V: TRBV11-2; size: many; J: TRBJ2-3; D: TRBD2; DNA: TGTGCCAGCAGCTTAGCGGGGGGAGCAGATACGCAGTATTTT; CDR3: CASSLAGGADTQYF
V: TRBV29-1; size: -; J: TRBJ2-7; D: -; DNA: TGCAGCGTTGAACCAGCCGGGAAGGGCCGACCCTACGAGCAGTACTTC; CDR3: CSVEPAGKGRPYEQYF
V: TRBV7-9; size: -; J: TRBJ2-5; D: -; DNA: TGTGCCAGCAGCCGTCTAGGTGCTGGAGTGATCTCGGAGACCCAGTACTTC; CDR3: CASSRLGAGVISETQYF
V: TRBV13; size: many; J: TRBJ2-2; D: -; DNA: TGTGCCAGCAGGTCCAGGGGGGACACCGGGGAGCTGTTTTTT; CDR3: CASRSRGDTGELFF
V: TRBV7-6; size: many; J: TRBJ2-7; D: TRBD2; DNA: TGTGCCAGCAGCGGACCTAGCGGGCTAGTCTCCTACGAGCAGTACTTC; CDR3: CASSGPSGLVSYEQYF
V: TRBV2; size: -; J: TRBJ2-7; D: TRBD2; DNA: TGTGCCAGCATCCCCGGAGGGGCTAGCGGAGAGTACGAGCAGTACTTC; CDR3: CASIPGGASGEYEQYF
V: TRBV29-1; size: few; J: TRBJ2-3; D: -; DNA: TGCAGCGTTGAAGATCTGGCCAGGGAATCAGATACGCAGTATTTT; CDR3: CSVEDLARESDTQYF
V: TRBV5-6; size: many; J: TRBJ2-2; D: TRBD2; DNA: TGTGCCAGCAGCTTGGGGCTAGCGGGATACACCGGGGAGCTGTTTTTT; CDR3: CASSLGLAGYTGELFF
V: TRBV9; size: few; J: TRBJ2-5; D: TRBD2; DNA: TGTGCCAGCAGCGCATTAGCGACCGGGACTAGCGGGGGAGAGACCCAGTACTTC; CDR3: CASSALATGTSGGETQYF
V: TRBV11-2; size: -; J: TRBJ2-6; D: -; DNA: TGTGCCAGCAGCTTATCGAGCTCTGGGGCCAACGTCCTGACTTTC; CDR3: CASSLSSSGANVLTF
V: TRBV19; size: few; J: TRBJ2-1; D: -; DNA: TGTGCCAGTAGTATGACTGATTCCCTCAATGAGCAGTTCTTC; CDR3: CASSMTDSLNEQFF
V: TRBV4-1; size: -; J: TRBJ2-7; D: TRBD1; DNA: TGCGCCAGCAGCCCCAACCTTGAGCAGGGGGAGTACGAGCAGTACTTC; CDR3: CASSPNLEQGEYEQYF
V: TRBV5-5; size: -; J: TRBJ2-5; D: -; DNA: TGTGCCAGCAGCCCCGGGGCCCGGCGGGAGACCCAGTACTTC; CDR3: CASSPGARRETQYF
V: TRBV7-6; size: many; J: TRBJ2-3; D: -; DNA: TGTGCCAGCAGCTGGGCGGGGTCGACAGATACGCAGTATTTT; CDR3: CASSWAGSTDTQYF
V: TRBV5-6; size: -; J: TRBJ2-7; D: -; DNA: TGTGCCAGCAGCCCCTTACCAACGGACGACGAGCAGTACTTC; CDR3: CASSPLPTDDEQYF
V: TRBV11-2; size: few; J: TRBJ2-3; D: TRBD1; DNA: TGTGCCAGCAGCACCTATGACAGGGGGCTTCGCACAGATACGCAGTATTTT; CDR3: CASSTYDRGLRTDTQYF
V: TRBV6-4; size: many; J: TRBJ2-3; D: -; DNA: TGTGCCAGCAGTGACGGTACCGAAGCGGATACGCAGTATTTT; CDR3: CASSDGTEADTQYF
V: TRBV4-3; size: -; J: TRBJ2-7; D: -; DNA: TGCGCCAGCAGCCAAGATAAAGCGGGCCGATCCTACGAGCAGTACTTC; CDR3: CASSQDKAGRSYEQYF
V: TRBV6-1; size: -; J: TRBJ2-5; D: TRBD2; DNA: TGTGCCAGCCAACTAGCGGGAGACGGGAAGACCCAGTACTTC; CDR3: CASQLAGDGKTQYF
V: TRBV11-1; size: -; J: TRBJ1-4; D: -; DNA: TGTGCCAGCTCTTGGGAGGGGGGGGCTAATGAAAAACTGTTTTTT; CDR3: CASSWEGGANEKLFF
V: TRBV9; size: many; J: TRBJ1-1; D: -; DNA: TGTGCCAGCAGCGTAGGTGAGGGTATTGAAGCTTTCTTT; CDR3: CASSVGEGIEAFF
V: TRBV4-3; size: few; J: TRBJ2-1; D: TRBD2; DNA: TGCGCCAGCAGCCAAGATGGGCTAGCGGGAGGGTACAATGAGCAGTTCTTC; CDR3: CASSQDGLAGGYNEQFF
V: TRBV4-1; size: few; J: TRBJ1-1; D: -; DNA: TGCGCCAGCAGCCAAGTATCCCCGGACCTAAGCATGAACACTGAAGCTTTCTTT; CDR3: CASSQVSPDLSMNTEAFF
V: TRBV6-2/TRBV6-3; size: -; J: TRBJ2-1; D: -; DNA: TGTGCCAGCAGCCCACGGACAGTCTACAATGAGCAGTTCTTC; CDR3: CASSPRTVYNEQFF
V: TRBV27; size: many; J: TRBJ2-6; D: -; DNA: TGTGCCAGCAGTTTTTCAGGGGCCAACGTCCTGACTTTC; CDR3: CASSFSGANVLTF
V: TRBV20-1; size: many; J: TRBJ1-1; D: -; DNA: TGCAGTGCTAGGGTCCTTAACACTGAAGCTTTCTTT; CDR3: CSARVLNTEAFF
V: TRBV19; size: -; J: TRBJ2-1; D: -; DNA: TGTGCCAGTAGTGCGACCGTCAATGAGCAGTTCTTC; CDR3: CASSATVNEQFF
V: TRBV5-6; size: -; J: TRBJ2-1; D: -; DNA: TGTGCCAGCAGCCGACCCTTGTGGACAGACAATGAGCAGTTCTTC; CDR3: CASSRPLWTDNEQFF
V: TRBV4-3; size: -; J: TRBJ2-7; D: TRBD1; DNA: TGCGCCAGCAGCCAAGATTGGGGGACAGCAGCCTACGAGCAGTACTTC; CDR3: CASSQDWGTAAYEQYF
V: TRBV7-9; size: few; J: TRBJ2-5; D: -; DNA: TGTGCCAGCAGCTCCTATGTAGAGACCCAGTACTTC; CDR3: CASSSYVETQYF
V: TRBV7-3; size: -; J: TRBJ2-5; D: -; DNA: TGTGCCAGCAGCTTAATGGCAGGGTTAGGGGGAGAGACCCAGTACTTC; CDR3: CASSLMAGLGGETQYF